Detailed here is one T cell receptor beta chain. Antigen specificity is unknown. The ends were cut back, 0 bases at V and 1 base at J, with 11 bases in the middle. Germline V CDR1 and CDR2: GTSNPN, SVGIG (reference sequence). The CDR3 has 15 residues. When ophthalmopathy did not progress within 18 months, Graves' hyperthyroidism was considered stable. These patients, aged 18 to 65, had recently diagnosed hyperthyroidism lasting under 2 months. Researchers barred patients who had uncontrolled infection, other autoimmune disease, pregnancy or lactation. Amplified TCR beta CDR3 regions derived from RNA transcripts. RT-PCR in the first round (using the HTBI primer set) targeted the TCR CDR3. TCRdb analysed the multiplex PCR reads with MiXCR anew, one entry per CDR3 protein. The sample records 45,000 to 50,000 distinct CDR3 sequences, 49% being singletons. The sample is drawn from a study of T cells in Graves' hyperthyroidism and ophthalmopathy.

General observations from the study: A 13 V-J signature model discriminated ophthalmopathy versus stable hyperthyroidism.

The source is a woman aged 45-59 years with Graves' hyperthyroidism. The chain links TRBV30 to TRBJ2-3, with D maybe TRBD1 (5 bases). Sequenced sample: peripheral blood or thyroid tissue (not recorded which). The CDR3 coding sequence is TGTGCCTGGAGTGTACGACAGCGACGCACAGATACGCAGTATTTT. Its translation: CAWSVRQRRTDTQYF. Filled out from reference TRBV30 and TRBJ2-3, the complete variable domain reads SQTIHQWPATLVQPVGSPLSLECTVEGTSNPNLYWYRQAAGRGLQLLFYSVGIGQISSEVPQNLSASRPQDRQFILSSKKLLLSDSGFYLCAWSVRQRRTDTQYFGPGTRLTVL.